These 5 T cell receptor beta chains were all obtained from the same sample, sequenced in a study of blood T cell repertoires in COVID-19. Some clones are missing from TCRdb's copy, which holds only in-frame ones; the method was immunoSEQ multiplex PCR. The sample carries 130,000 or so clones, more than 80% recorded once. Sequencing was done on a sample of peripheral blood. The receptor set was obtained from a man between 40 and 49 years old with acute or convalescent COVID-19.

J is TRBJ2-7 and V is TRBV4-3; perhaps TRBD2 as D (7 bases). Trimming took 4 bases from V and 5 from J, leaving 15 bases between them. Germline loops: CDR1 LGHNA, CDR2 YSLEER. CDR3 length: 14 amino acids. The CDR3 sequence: CASSPKGGAHEQYF. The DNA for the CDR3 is TGCGCCAGCAGCCCCAAGGGGGGGGCCCACGAGCAGTACTTC.

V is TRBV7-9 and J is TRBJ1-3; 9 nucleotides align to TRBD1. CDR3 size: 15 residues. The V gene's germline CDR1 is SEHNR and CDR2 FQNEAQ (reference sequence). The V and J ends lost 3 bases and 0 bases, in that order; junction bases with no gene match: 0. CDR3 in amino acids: CASSLTGGSGNTIYF. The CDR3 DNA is TGTGCCAGCAGCTTGACAGGGGGCTCTGGAAACACCATATATTTT.

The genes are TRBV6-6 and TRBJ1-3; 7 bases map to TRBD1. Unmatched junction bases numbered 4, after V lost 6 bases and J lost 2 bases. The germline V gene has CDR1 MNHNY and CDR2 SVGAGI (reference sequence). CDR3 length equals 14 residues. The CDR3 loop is CASRSTGTGNTIYF. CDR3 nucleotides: TGTGCCAGCAGATCGACAGGGACTGGAAACACCATATATTTT.

CDR3 amino acids: CASSMEAYSSYEQYF. The DNA of the CDR3 is TGTGCCAGTAGTATGGAGGCATATAGCTCCTACGAGCAGTACTTC. The chain uses TRBV19 and TRBJ2-7; D possibly corresponds to TRBD2 (5 bases). The CDR3 consists of 15 residues. CDR1 LNHDA and CDR2 SQIVND come from the germline V gene (reference sequence). The germline V and J ends were trimmed by 3 bases and 0 bases, with 12 bases remaining between them.

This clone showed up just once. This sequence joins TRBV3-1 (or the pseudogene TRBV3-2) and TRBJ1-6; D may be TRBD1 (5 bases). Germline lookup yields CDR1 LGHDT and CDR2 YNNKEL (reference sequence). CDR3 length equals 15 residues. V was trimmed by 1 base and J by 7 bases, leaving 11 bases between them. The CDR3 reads CASSQVVAGNSPLHF. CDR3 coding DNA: TGTGCCAGCAGCCAAGTAGTGGCAGGGAATTCACCCCTCCACTTT.